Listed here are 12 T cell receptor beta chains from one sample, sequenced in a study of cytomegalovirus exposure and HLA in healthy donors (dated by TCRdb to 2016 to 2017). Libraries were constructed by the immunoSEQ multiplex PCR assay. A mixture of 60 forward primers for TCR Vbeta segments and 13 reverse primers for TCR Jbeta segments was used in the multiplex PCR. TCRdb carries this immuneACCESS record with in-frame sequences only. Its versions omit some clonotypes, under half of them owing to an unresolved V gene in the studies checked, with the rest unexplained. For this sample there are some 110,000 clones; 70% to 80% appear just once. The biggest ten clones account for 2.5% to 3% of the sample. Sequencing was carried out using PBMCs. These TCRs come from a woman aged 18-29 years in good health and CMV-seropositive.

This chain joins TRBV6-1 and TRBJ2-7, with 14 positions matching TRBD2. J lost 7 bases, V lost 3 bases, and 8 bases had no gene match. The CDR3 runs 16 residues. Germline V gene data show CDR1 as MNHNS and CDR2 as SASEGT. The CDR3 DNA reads TGTGCCAGCAGTGACCGACTAGCGGGAGGGCCGGGGGAGCAGTACTTC. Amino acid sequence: CASSDRLAGGPGEQYF.

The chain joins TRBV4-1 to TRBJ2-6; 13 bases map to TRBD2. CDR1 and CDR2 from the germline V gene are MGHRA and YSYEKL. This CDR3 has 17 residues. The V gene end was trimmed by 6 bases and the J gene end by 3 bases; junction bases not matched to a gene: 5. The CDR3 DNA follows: TGCGCCAGCAGGCCGACTAGCGGGAGGAATGGGGCCAACGTCCTGACTTTC. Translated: CASRPTSGRNGANVLTF.

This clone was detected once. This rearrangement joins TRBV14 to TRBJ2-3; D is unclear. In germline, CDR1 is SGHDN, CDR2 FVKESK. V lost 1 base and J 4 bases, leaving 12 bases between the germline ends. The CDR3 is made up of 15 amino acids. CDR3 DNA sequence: TGTGCCAGCAGCCAAGGGGCCGGAATTGCAGATACGCAGTATTTT. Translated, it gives CASSQGAGIADTQYF.

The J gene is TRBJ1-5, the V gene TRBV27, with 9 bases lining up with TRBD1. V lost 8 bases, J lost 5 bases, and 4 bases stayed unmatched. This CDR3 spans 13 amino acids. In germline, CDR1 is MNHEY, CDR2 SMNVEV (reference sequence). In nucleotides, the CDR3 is TGTGCCAGCGGGGACAGGGAGGATCAGCCCCAGCATTTT. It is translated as CASGDREDQPQHF.

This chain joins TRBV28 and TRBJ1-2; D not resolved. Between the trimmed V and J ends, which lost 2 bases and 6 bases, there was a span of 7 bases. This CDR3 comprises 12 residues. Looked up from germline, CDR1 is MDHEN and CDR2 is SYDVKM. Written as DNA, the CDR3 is TGTGCCAGCAGTTTAAACAGCCATGGCTACACCTTC. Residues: CASSLNSHGYTF.

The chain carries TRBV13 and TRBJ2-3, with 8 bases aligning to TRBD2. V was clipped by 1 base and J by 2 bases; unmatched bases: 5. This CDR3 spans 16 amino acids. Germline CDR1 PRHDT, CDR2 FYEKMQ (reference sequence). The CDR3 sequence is CASSLAGGGVTDTQYF. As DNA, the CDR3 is TGTGCCAGCAGCTTAGCGGGAGGGGGGGTCACAGATACGCAGTATTTT.

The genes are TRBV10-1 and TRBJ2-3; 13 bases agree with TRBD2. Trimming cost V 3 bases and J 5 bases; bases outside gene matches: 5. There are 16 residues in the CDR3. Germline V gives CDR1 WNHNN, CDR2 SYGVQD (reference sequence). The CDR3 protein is CASSDGTSGMIDTQYF. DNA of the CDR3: TGCGCCAGCAGTGACGGGACTAGCGGGATGATAGATACGCAGTATTTT.

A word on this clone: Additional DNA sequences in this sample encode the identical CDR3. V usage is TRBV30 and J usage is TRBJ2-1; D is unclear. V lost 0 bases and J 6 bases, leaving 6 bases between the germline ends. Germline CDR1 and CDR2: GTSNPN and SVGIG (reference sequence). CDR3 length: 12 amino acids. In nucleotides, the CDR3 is TGTGCCTGGAGTGTACTCCCCAATGAGCAGTTCTTC. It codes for CAWSVLPNEQFF. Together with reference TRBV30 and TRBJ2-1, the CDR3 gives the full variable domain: SQTIHQWPATLVQPVGSPLSLECTVEGTSNPNLYWYRQAAGRGLQLLFYSVGIGQISSEVPQNLSASRPQDRQFILSSKKLLLSDSGFYLCAWSVLPNEQFFGPGTRLTVL.

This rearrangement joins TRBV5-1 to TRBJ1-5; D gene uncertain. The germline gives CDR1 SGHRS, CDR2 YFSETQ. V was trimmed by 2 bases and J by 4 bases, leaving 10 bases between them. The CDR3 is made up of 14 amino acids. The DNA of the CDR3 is TGCGCCAGCAGCTTAGACACAGAAAATCAGCCCCAGCATTTT. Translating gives CASSLDTENQPQHF.

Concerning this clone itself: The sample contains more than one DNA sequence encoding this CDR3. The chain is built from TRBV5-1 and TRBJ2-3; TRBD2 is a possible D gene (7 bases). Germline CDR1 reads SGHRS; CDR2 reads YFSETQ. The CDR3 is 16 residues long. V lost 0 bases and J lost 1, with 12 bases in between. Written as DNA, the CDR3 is TGCGCCAGCAGCTTGGATGGGGGGGGCGGCACAGATACGCAGTATTTT. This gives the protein CASSLDGGGGTDTQYF.

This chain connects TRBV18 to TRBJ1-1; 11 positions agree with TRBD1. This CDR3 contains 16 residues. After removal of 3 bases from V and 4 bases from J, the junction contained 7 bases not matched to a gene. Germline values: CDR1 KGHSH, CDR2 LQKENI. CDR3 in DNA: TGTGCCAGCTCACCGAGGACAGGGGGCGCGGGCACTGAAGCTTTCTTT. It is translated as CASSPRTGGAGTEAFF.

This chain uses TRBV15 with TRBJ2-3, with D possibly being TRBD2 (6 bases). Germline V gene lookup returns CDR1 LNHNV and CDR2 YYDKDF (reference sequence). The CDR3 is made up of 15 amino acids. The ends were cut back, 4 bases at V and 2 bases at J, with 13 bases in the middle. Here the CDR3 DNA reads TGTGCCACCAGCACGGGACTCCCTGCCACAGATACGCAGTATTTT. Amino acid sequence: CATSTGLPATDTQYF.